This TCR beta chain was observed in a study of T cells in women clearing cervical HPV infection. This CDR3 spans 17 amino acids. From germline, CDR1 is ENHRY and CDR2 SYGVKD. After removal of 6 bases from V and 0 bases from J, the junction contained 12 bases not matched to a gene. Some clones are missing from TCRdb's copy, which holds only in-frame ones; the method was immunoSEQ multiplex PCR. The listing records some 39,000 clones. Remarks on this clone: The sequenced fragment ends 3 residues before the CDR3 boundary, so the rest is inferred from the germline J gene.

Prevalent HPV16 infections were excluded; only incident single HPV16 infections included. The sequence was collected from a woman aged 18 to 75 with a cervical HPV16 infection that either progressed to CIN3+ or cleared (not recorded which). This chain joins TRBV10-3 and TRBJ2-5; 8 nucleotides agree with TRBD1. Material for sequencing was blood buffy coat. The CDR3 here is CAIRSRDRRHYQETQYF. The part of the CDR3 DNA that was read is TGTGCCATCAGGAGCCGGGACAGGAGACACTACCAAGAGACC.